The 18 T cell receptor beta chains presented below share a single source sample, sequenced in a study of T cell responses to AZD1222 COVID-19 vaccine. Profiling relied on immunoSEQ multiplex PCR, and the TCRdb table lists in-frame clones only, not all of them. The repertoire consists of 110,000 to 150,000 clones, with 80% to 95% occurring once and the leading ten covering 1.7%. This specimen was peripheral blood, taken on day 0 of AZD1222 vaccination. Receptors were obtained from an adult in good health.

The chain links TRBV2 to TRBJ1-2; 8 nucleotides align to TRBD1. In germline, CDR1 is SNHLY, CDR2 FYNNEI. This CDR3 is built from 14 residues. With V trimmed by 2 bases and J by 4 bases, 3 bases remained unmatched. The CDR3 here is CASSERQGSYGYTF. The CDR3, as DNA: TGTGCCAGCAGTGAAAGACAGGGGAGCTATGGCTACACCTTC. The variable domain in full, with the rest retrieved from reference TRBV2 and TRBJ1-2, is EPEVTQTPSHQVTQMGQEVILRCVPISNHLYFYWYRQILGQKVEFLVSFYNNEISEKSEIFDDQFSVERPDGSNFTLKIRSTKLEDSAMYFCASSERQGSYGYTFGSGTRLTVV.

The CDR3: CASSLGGNRGQQPQHF. For the CDR3, the DNA is TGCGCCAGCAGCTTGGGGGGAAACAGGGGGCAACAGCCCCAGCATTTT. The chain carries TRBV5-1 and TRBJ1-5, with 9 bases aligning to TRBD1. The CDR3 covers 16 residues. CDR1 and CDR2 from the germline V gene are SGHRS and YFSETQ. V was pared by 0 bases and J by 7 bases, with 8 bases of the junction left unmatched.

This clone was counted once. The chain is built from TRBV3-1 (or the pseudogene TRBV3-2) and TRBJ1-5; 9 positions match TRBD1. Germline V gives CDR1 LGHDT, CDR2 YNNKEL (reference sequence). J gave up 2 bases and V 5 bases, and 7 bases lay outside the gene matches. The CDR3 consists of 16 residues. The CDR3 DNA sequence: TGTGCCAGCAGCGATTCACAGGGGGCGGGCAATCAGCCCCAGCATTTT. Its translation is CASSDSQGAGNQPQHF.

This clone was detected only once. This chain joins TRBV5-4 and TRBJ1-4; D is unresolved. Germline V gene sequence: CDR1 SGHNT, CDR2 YYREEE (reference sequence). The CDR3 consists of 16 residues. V was cut by 0 bases and J by 2 bases, with 11 bases left in between. The CDR3 loop is CASSLEGIGTNEKLFF. The CDR3 nucleotides are TGTGCCAGCAGCTTGGAGGGAATTGGGACTAATGAAAAACTGTTTTTT.

This chain uses TRBV27 with TRBJ1-5, with TRBD1 as a possible D gene (5 bases). The CDR3 has 13 amino acids. Germline V gene data show CDR1 as MNHEY and CDR2 as SMNVEV (reference sequence). The V end was cut by 2 bases, the J end by 4 bases, with 6 bases between. CDR3 protein: CASSLQGNQPQHF. CDR3 sequence (DNA): TGTGCCAGCAGTTTACAGGGAAATCAGCCCCAGCATTTT.

J is TRBJ1-2 and V is TRBV10-2, with D uncertain. Germline assignment: CDR1 WSHSY and CDR2 SAAADI. The CDR3 is 14 residues long. The V end was cut by 2 bases, the J end by 4 bases, with 11 bases between. The CDR3 DNA reads as TGCGCCAGCAGTGAGATTATGGACGGCTATGGCTACACCTTC. Translating gives CASSEIMDGYGYTF.

The rearrangement joins TRBV3-1 (or the pseudogene TRBV3-2) to TRBJ2-1, with 12 bases matching TRBD1. The V gene's germline CDR1 is LGHDT and CDR2 YNNKEL (reference sequence). The CDR3 has 20 residues. V gave up 1 base and J gave up 0 bases; unmatched junction bases: 10. CDR3: CASSQGSGTGGVSSYNEQFF. DNA of the CDR3: TGTGCCAGCAGCCAAGGATCCGGGACAGGGGGCGTTAGCTCCTACAATGAGCAGTTCTTC.

The chain uses TRBV7-9 and TRBJ2-3; 8 nucleotides align to TRBD2. The CDR3 consists of 17 residues. Germline V gene sequence: CDR1 SEHNR, CDR2 FQNEAQ (reference sequence). V lost 4 bases, J lost 2 bases, and 11 bases stayed unmatched. The CDR3 reads CASSSRTSRLITDTQYF. DNA for the CDR3: TGTGCCAGCAGCTCCCGGACTAGCCGACTGATCACAGATACGCAGTATTTT.

In its sample, this clone was seen a few times. V gene TRBV6-1 combines with J gene TRBJ1-2, with D uncertain. The CDR3 length is 15 residues. V lost 1 base, J lost 9 bases, and 18 bases lay in between. Germline values: CDR1 MNHNS, CDR2 SASEGT. The chain's CDR3 is CASSEDLSGSASYTF. The CDR3, as DNA: TGTGCCAGCAGTGAAGATCTATCGGGTTCTGCTAGCTACACCTTC.

This clone showed up just once. This chain connects TRBV5-4 to TRBJ1-3; D is possibly TRBD1 (5 bases). Trimming cost V 3 bases and J 0 bases, with 10 bases left between them. The CDR3 is made up of 15 amino acids. Germline V CDR1 and CDR2: SGHNT, YYREEE (reference sequence). The CDR3 bases are TGTGCCAGCAGCTGGGGGGGATTCTCTGGAAACACCATATATTTT. This codes for CASSWGGFSGNTIYF.

V usage is TRBV4-1 and J usage is TRBJ2-7; maybe TRBD2 (6 bases). CDR1 is MGHRA, CDR2 YSYEKL, per germline. Trimming took 1 base from V and 0 from J, leaving 19 bases between them. The CDR3 sequence is 18 residues long. The CDR3: CASSQAGMRGKPSYEQYF. The CDR3 nucleotides are TGCGCCAGCAGCCAAGCGGGGATGCGGGGTAAACCCTCCTACGAGCAGTACTTC.

This clone was observed once. Written as DNA, the CDR3 is TGTGCCAGCAGCACCCAGGGAGGCAATCAGCCCCAGCATTTT. Its protein product is CASSTQGGNQPQHF. V usage is TRBV9 and J usage is TRBJ1-5; possible D gene TRBD1, 5 bases. Between the trimmed V and J ends, which lost 4 bases and 2 bases, there was a span of 10 bases. Germline assignment: CDR1 SGDLS and CDR2 YYNGEE. The CDR3 is 14 residues long.

The chain joins TRBV7-6 to TRBJ1-5, with unresolved D. The CDR3 loop spans 13 amino acids. The V and J ends lost 1 base and 7 bases respectively, with 8 bases between them. Germline CDR1 and CDR2: SGHVS and FNYEAQ. The CDR3 DNA reads TGTGCCAGCAGCTTAGACTTGGGGCAGCCCCAGCATTTT. Protein sequence: CASSLDLGQPQHF.

On this clone itself: This CDR3 is also generated by other DNA sequences in the sample. V usage is TRBV18 and J usage is TRBJ1-5, with a weak D call TRBD1 (5 bases). V shed 2 bases and J shed 2 bases, with 7 bases lying between them. Germline assignment: CDR1 KGHSH and CDR2 LQKENI. This CDR3 contains 14 residues. The CDR3 sequence is CASSPGGGNQPQHF. DNA for the CDR3: TGTGCCAGCTCACCAGGGGGGGGCAATCAGCCCCAGCATTTT.

The chain uses TRBV28 and TRBJ1-4; D unresolved. The CDR3 contains 14 residues. Germline V lookup: CDR1 MDHEN, CDR2 SYDVKM. Trimming removed 0 bases from V and 3 bases from J, with 5 bases in between. The CDR3 loop is CASSLWGSNEKLFF. The CDR3 DNA reads as TGTGCCAGCAGTTTATGGGGGTCTAATGAAAAACTGTTTTTT.

This chain connects TRBV11-1 to TRBJ2-7; unclear D gene. The V gene's germline CDR1 is SGHAT and CDR2 FQDESV (reference sequence). The CDR3 covers 12 residues. V was trimmed by 8 bases and J by 4 bases, leaving 12 bases between them. The CDR3 reads CASGKARYEQYF. CDR3 DNA sequence: TGTGCCAGCGGGAAAGCGCGATACGAGCAGTACTTC.

The chain is built from TRBV6-5 and TRBJ1-2; D is possibly TRBD1 (5 bases). This CDR3 has 13 amino acids. Germline V gene data show CDR1 as MNHEY and CDR2 as SVGAGI. V lost 2 bases and J lost 6, with 10 bases in between. CDR3 amino acids: CASSYGGRHGYTF. CDR3 DNA sequence: TGTGCCAGCAGTTACGGGGGGAGACATGGCTACACCTTC.

The rearrangement uses TRBV30 and TRBJ2-7; unclear D gene. V shed 8 bases and J shed 0 bases, with 11 bases lying between them. Per the germline V gene, CDR1 is GTSNPN and CDR2 is SVGIG (reference sequence). This CDR3 has 12 residues. CDR3 loop: CAHERNSYEQYF. CDR3 bases: TGTGCCCACGAGCGAAACTCCTACGAGCAGTACTTC. Drawing the rest from reference TRBV30 and TRBJ2-7, the complete variable domain is SQTIHQWPATLVQPVGSPLSLECTVEGTSNPNLYWYRQAAGRGLQLLFYSVGIGQISSEVPQNLSASRPQDRQFILSSKKLLLSDSGFYLCAHERNSYEQYFGPGTRLTVT.